The 26 T cell receptor beta chains in this list originate from one sample, sequenced in a study of OX40 agonist ivuxolimab in advanced cancers. Library method: the immunoSEQ multiplex PCR assay. Here the immuneACCESS table is served through TCRdb, limited to in-frame sequences with V and J called. Missing clones are a known gap in these copies; in checked studies unresolved V genes cover under half, and the rest lacks a known reason. The sample data list roughly 62,000 clones, and 65% to 90% of these were observed just once. The ten largest clones take up roughly 2.4% of the sample. The material was CD4+ or CD8+ T cells sorted from blood, obtained in a trial of the OX40 agonist ivuxolimab. The receptor source for this set is an adult with an advanced solid tumor such as melanoma, head and neck, liver or kidney cancer.

The rearrangement links TRBV5-1 to TRBJ1-3, with TRBD1 matching over 8 bases. The CDR3 has 16 residues. V shed 0 bases and J 2 bases; nucleotides not matched to a gene: 4. The germline CDR1 and CDR2 sequences are SGHRS and YFSETQ. CDR3 sequence reads: CASSLAGQGTGNTIYF. CDR3 coding DNA: TGCGCCAGCAGCTTGGCAGGACAGGGAACTGGAAACACCATATATTTT. Full variable domain (remainder filled in from reference TRBV5-1 and TRBJ1-3): KAGVTQTPRYLIKTRGQQVTLSCSPISGHRSVSWYQQTPGQGLQFLFEYFSETQRNKGNFPGRFSGRQFSNSRSEMNVSTLELGDSALYLCASSLAGQGTGNTIYFGEGSWLTVV.

This sequence joins TRBV15 and TRBJ1-2; 8 bases match TRBD1. J was trimmed by 2 bases and V by 0 bases; bases with no gene match: 8. The germline gives CDR1 LNHNV, CDR2 YYDKDF (reference sequence). The CDR3 consists of 17 residues. The CDR3 reads CATSRDLDRARNYGYTF. The CDR3 nucleotides are TGTGCCACCAGCAGAGACTTGGACAGGGCCCGCAACTATGGCTACACCTTC.

The chain employs TRBV6-5 and TRBJ2-1; D call uncertain. Trimming took 0 bases from V and 5 from J, leaving 14 bases between them. The CDR3 runs 16 residues. Germline CDR1 is MNHEY and CDR2 is SVGAGI. CDR3 DNA: TGTGCCAGCAGTTACTCGACGGCGTCCGGACACAATGAGCAGTTCTTC. Encoded protein: CASSYSTASGHNEQFF.

The gene calls are TRBV5-1 and TRBJ2-3; TRBD2 matches at 8 bases. Trimming at V came to 2 bases and at J to 2 bases, leaving 7 bases not matched to a gene. The CDR3 is 16 amino acids. The germline V gene has CDR1 SGHRS and CDR2 YFSETQ. Written as DNA, the CDR3 is TGCGCCAGCAGCTTCGGTAGCGGGGCCAACACAGATACGCAGTATTTT. Encoded protein: CASSFGSGANTDTQYF.

The chain combines TRBV9 with TRBJ2-1; 12 bases align to TRBD2. V was clipped by 4 bases and J by 7 bases; unmatched bases: 12. This CDR3 is 17 amino acids long. Germline assignment: CDR1 SGDLS and CDR2 YYNGEE. Here the CDR3 reads CASSPWTSGVSTNEQFF. The CDR3 DNA follows: TGTGCCAGCAGCCCGTGGACTAGCGGGGTCAGTACGAATGAGCAGTTCTTC.

This clone has more than one count but fewer than ten. The gene calls are TRBV5-1 and TRBJ1-2; D remains unclear. The germline V gene encodes CDR1 SGHRS and CDR2 YFSETQ. The CDR3 is made up of 14 amino acids. V was shortened by 0 bases and J by 3 bases, with 9 bases between the two germline ends. The CDR3 nucleotides read TGCGCCAGCAGCTTGGAGGTGGATTACTATGGCTACACCTTC. This sequence encodes CASSLEVDYYGYTF.

The chain links TRBV5-1 to TRBJ2-1, with a tentative D call TRBD2 (6 bases). The V gene lost 4 bases and the J gene lost 4 bases, with 18 bases spanning the gap. Germline V gives CDR1 SGHRS, CDR2 YFSETQ. This CDR3 has 16 amino acids. The CDR3 sequence: CASSPGLEASYNEQFF. CDR3 nucleotides: TGCGCCAGCAGCCCGGGACTGGAAGCCTCTTACAATGAGCAGTTCTTC.

The rearrangement uses TRBV27 and TRBJ1-6, with 9 bases that match TRBD1. The CDR3 loop spans 16 amino acids. The trim removed 2 bases at V and 9 bases at J, leaving 8 bases unmatched. Germline values: CDR1 MNHEY, CDR2 SMNVEV (reference sequence). Here the CDR3 DNA reads TGTGCCAGCAGTTTAAATGGGGGACAGGGTCTTTCACCCCTCCACTTT. This codes for CASSLNGGQGLSPLHF.

The chain's CDR3 is CAIRNTGGPNTEAFF. The CDR3 DNA sequence: TGTGCCATCAGGAATACAGGGGGCCCGAACACTGAAGCTTTCTTT. The chain links TRBV10-3 to TRBJ1-1; 9 bases align to TRBD1. The germline V gene has CDR1 ENHRY and CDR2 SYGVKD. J lost 1 base, V lost 6 bases, and 6 bases had no gene match. The CDR3 runs to 15 residues.

J is TRBJ2-7 and V is TRBV11-2; D unresolved. V was shortened by 1 base and J by 7 bases, with 20 bases between the two germline ends. In germline, CDR1 is SGHAT, CDR2 FQNNGV. The length of the CDR3 is 16 residues. In DNA, the CDR3 is TGTGCCAGCAGCTTAGCCGGCTCAACCCCACCTGGGGAGCAGTACTTC. It yields the protein CASSLAGSTPPGEQYF.

CDR3 DNA sequence: TGTGCCAGCAGCGTCAGGGGTCCCCCTTCCGATACGCAGTATTTT. It encodes CASSVRGPPSDTQYF. The chain has TRBV7-3 and TRBJ2-3, with TRBD1 as a possible D gene (6 bases). Per the germline V gene, CDR1 is SGHTA and CDR2 is FQGTGA. The V and J ends lost 5 bases and 6 bases respectively, with 18 bases between them. The CDR3 length is 15 residues. The entire variable domain, with the rest obtained from reference TRBV7-3 and TRBJ2-3, is as follows: GAGVSQTPSNKVTEKGKYVELRCDPISGHTALYWYRQSLGQGPEFLIYFQGTGAADDSGLPNDRFFAVRPEGSVSTLKIQRTERGDSAVYLCASSVRGPPSDTQYFGPGTRLTVL.

This chain joins TRBV19 and TRBJ1-6, with TRBD1 matching 7 bases. V was clipped by 5 bases and J by 9 bases; unmatched bases: 4. The germline V gene has CDR1 LNHDA and CDR2 SQIVND (reference sequence). The CDR3 spans 13 residues. The CDR3 bases are TGTGCCAGTAGTTCCAGGGGGGGTTCACCCCTCCACTTT. Its translation: CASSSRGGSPLHF.

The table lists this clone with a few counts. The chain carries TRBV5-1 and TRBJ1-4; D gene unclear. CDR1 is SGHRS and CDR2 is YFSETQ in the germline V gene. V was pared by 0 bases and J by 0 bases, with 12 bases between. The CDR3 loop spans 17 amino acids. CDR3 residues: CASSLVGSQATNEKLFF. The CDR3 DNA is TGCGCCAGCAGCTTGGTGGGCAGCCAAGCAACTAATGAAAAACTGTTTTTT.

This clone was seen just once. The CDR3 region has the DNA TGTGCCAGTAGGTCAGAGGGACAGGGGCCGACACCCCTCCACTTT. Translated: CASRSEGQGPTPLHF. J is TRBJ1-6 and V is TRBV19, with 10 bases aligning to TRBD1. Germline V CDR1 and CDR2: LNHDA, SQIVND (reference sequence). The CDR3 has 15 residues. Trimming took 6 bases from V and 11 from J; bases not matched to a gene: 10. The variable domain in full, completed from reference TRBV19 and TRBJ1-6, reads DGGITQSPKYLFRKEGQNVTLSCEQNLNHDAMYWYRQDPGQGLRLIYYSQIVNDFQKGDIAEGYSVSREKKESFPLTVTSAQKNPTAFYLCASRSEGQGPTPLHFGNGTRLTVT.

V and J are TRBV11-3 and TRBJ2-1, with 9 bases fitting TRBD1. CDR3 size: 15 residues. Germline V gene sequence: CDR1 SGHNT, CDR2 YENEEA. The J segment lost 6 bases and the V segment lost 1 base, leaving 4 bases of the junction unmatched. CDR3 bases: TGTGCCAGCAGCTTAGGACAGGGGGGACTCAATGAGCAGTTCTTC. Amino acid sequence: CASSLGQGGLNEQFF.

The V gene is TRBV27, the J gene TRBJ1-1, with 7 bases fitting TRBD1. Germline CDR1 is MNHEY and CDR2 is SMNVEV (reference sequence). Trimming took 8 bases from V and 5 from J; bases not matched to a gene: 11. This CDR3 is built from 14 residues. The CDR3 spells CASGRYRGGTEAFF. The CDR3 DNA reads TGTGCCAGCGGCCGATACAGGGGTGGAACTGAAGCTTTCTTT.

This clone was detected a few times. V is TRBV4-1 and J is TRBJ1-6, with TRBD1 matching 10 bases. Per the germline V gene, CDR1 is MGHRA and CDR2 is YSYEKL. J gave up 7 bases and V 4 bases, and 7 bases lay outside the gene matches. The CDR3 covers 16 residues. As DNA, the CDR3 is TGCGCCAGCAGCCCGTTCCTGGACAGGGGGAATTCACCCCTCCACTTT. Translation gives CASSPFLDRGNSPLHF.

This clone was recorded only once. V gene TRBV11-2 combines with J gene TRBJ1-2; no clear D gene. This CDR3 region has 12 residues. With 3 bases removed from V and 8 bases from J, the gap between germline ends came to 10 bases. Looked up from germline, CDR1 is SGHAT and CDR2 is FQNNGV. CDR3: CASSFGVEGYTF. The CDR3 DNA reads TGTGCCAGCAGCTTTGGGGTTGAGGGCTACACCTTC.

V and J are TRBV6-1 and TRBJ1-2, with D unresolved. The germline CDR1 and CDR2 sequences are MNHNS and SASEGT. Trimming left V 8 bases short and J 8 bases short, with 18 bases between. The CDR3 sequence is 13 residues long. CDR3 sequence (DNA): TGTGCCAGCCGGGAGCGGGGAGGTGTAGGCTACACCTTC. Its protein is CASRERGGVGYTF.

This clone was seen just once. CDR3 sequence: CASSQEGGRGTSYNSPLHF. CDR3 DNA: TGTGCCAGCAGCCAAGAAGGGGGGAGGGGAACCTCCTATAATTCACCCCTCCACTTT. This chain joins TRBV4-2 and TRBJ1-6, with D possibly matching TRBD1 (6 bases). The CDR3 spans 19 residues. V was shortened by 0 bases and J by 0 bases, with 15 bases between the two germline ends. Germline V CDR1 and CDR2: LGHNA, YNFKEQ.

This clone was counted a few times. The chain uses TRBV19 and TRBJ2-7; 7 bases align to TRBD2. CDR1 is LNHDA and CDR2 is SQIVND in the germline V gene (reference sequence). Trimming removed 5 bases from V and 2 bases from J; junction bases left unmatched: 9. This CDR3 region has 15 residues. CDR3 amino acids: CASSPGGTFAYEQYF. In DNA form, the CDR3 reads TGTGCCAGTAGTCCGGGGGGAACTTTCGCCTACGAGCAGTACTTC.

In this sample, this clone turned up a few times. The rearrangement uses TRBV6-1 and TRBJ1-6, with a possible D match to TRBD1 (6 bases). There are 14 residues in the CDR3. The germline V gene encodes CDR1 MNHNS and CDR2 SASEGT. V lost 6 bases to trimming and J lost 2 bases, with 8 bases between them. The CDR3 coding sequence is TGTGCCAGCAGCAGACAGGCCTATAATTCACCCCTCCACTTT. Protein: CASSRQAYNSPLHF.

The CDR3 nucleotides are TGTGCCAGCAGCTTACCCCCACCCGTTGGGCTAGCGGGGGTTAGAACGCAGTATTTT. Its protein is CASSLPPPVGLAGVRTQYF. The rearrangement joins TRBV7-3 to TRBJ2-3, with 10 bases fitting TRBD2. The V segment lost 2 bases and the J segment 9 bases; nucleotides outside the gene matches: 20. This CDR3 is built from 19 residues. Germline values: CDR1 SGHTA, CDR2 FQGTGA.

The CDR3 bases are TGTGCCAGCAGCCCGACTAGCGGGGGCTCCTACGAGCAGTACTTC. Its protein is CASSPTSGGSYEQYF. This chain joins TRBV28 and TRBJ2-7, with 12 nucleotides matching TRBD2. Germline V gene lookup returns CDR1 MDHEN and CDR2 SYDVKM. The CDR3 extends over 15 amino acids. After removal of 6 bases from V and 0 bases from J, the junction contained 3 bases not matched to a gene. Looking up the rest from reference TRBV28 and TRBJ2-7 gives the full variable domain: DVKVTQSSRYLVKRTGEKVFLECVQDMDHENMFWYRQDPGLGLRLIYFSYDVKMKEKGDIPEGYSVSREKKERFSLILESASTNQTSMYLCASSPTSGGSYEQYFGPGTRLTVT.

This chain uses TRBV28 with TRBJ1-4; no firm D call. Germline-derived CDR1 and CDR2 are MDHEN and SYDVKM. The V end lost 3 bases, the J end lost 7 bases, and 12 bases lay between the germline ends. The CDR3 totals 14 residues. CDR3 bases: TGTGCCAGCAGTTTGGGAGGGCGAGGTGAAAAACTGTTTTTT. It codes for CASSLGGRGEKLFF.

This chain uses TRBV5-1 with TRBJ2-3; D gene uncertain. The ends were cut back, 5 bases at V and 6 bases at J, with 19 bases in the middle. Germline lookup yields CDR1 SGHRS and CDR2 YFSETQ. This CDR3 region has 15 residues. The CDR3 protein is CASRPRRGSPDTQYF. CDR3 sequence (DNA): TGCGCCAGCAGGCCCAGACGCGGAAGTCCCGATACGCAGTATTTT.